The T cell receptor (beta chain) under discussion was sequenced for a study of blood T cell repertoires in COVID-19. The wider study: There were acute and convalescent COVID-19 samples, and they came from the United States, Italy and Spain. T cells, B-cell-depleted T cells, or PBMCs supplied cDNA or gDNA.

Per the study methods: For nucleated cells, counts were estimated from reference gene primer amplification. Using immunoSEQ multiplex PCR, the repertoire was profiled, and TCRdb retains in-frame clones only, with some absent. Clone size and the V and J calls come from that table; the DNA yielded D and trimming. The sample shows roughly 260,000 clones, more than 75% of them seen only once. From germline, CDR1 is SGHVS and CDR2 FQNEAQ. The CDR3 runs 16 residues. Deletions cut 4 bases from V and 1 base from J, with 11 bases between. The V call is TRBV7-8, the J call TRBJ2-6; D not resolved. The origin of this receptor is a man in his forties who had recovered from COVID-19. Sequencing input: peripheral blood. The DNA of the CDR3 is TGTGCCAGCAGCTCCCGCCCAGAATCTGGGGCCAACGTCCTGACTTTC. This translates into CASSSRPESGANVLTF.